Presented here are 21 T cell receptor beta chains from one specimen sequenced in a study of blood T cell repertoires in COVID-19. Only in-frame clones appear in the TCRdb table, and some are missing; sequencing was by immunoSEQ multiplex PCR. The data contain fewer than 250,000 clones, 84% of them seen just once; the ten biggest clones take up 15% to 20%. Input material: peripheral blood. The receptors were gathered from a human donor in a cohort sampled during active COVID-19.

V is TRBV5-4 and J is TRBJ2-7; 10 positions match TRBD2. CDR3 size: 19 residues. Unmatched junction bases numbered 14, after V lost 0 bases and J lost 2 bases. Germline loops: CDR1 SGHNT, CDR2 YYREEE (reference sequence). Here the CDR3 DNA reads TGTGCCAGCAGCTTGGCCCCACTAGCGGGATTAAACCTACCCTACGAGCAGTACTTC. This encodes CASSLAPLAGLNLPYEQYF.

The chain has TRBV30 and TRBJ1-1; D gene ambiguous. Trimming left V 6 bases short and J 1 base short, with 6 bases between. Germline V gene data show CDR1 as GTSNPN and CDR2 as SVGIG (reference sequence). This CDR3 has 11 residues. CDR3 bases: TGTGCCTGTCGTCCGAACACTGAAGCTTTCTTT. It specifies CACRPNTEAFF.

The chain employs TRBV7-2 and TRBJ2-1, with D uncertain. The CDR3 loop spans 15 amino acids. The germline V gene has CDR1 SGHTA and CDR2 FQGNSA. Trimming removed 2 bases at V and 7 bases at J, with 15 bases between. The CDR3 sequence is CASSLSSPTFNEQFF. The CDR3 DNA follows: TGTGCCAGCAGCTTATCGTCTCCAACTTTTAATGAGCAGTTCTTC. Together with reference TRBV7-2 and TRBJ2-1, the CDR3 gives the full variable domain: GAGVSQSPSNKVTEKGKDVELRCDPISGHTALYWYRQSLGQGLEFLIYFQGNSAPDKSGLPSDRFSAERTGGSVSTLTIQRTQQEDSAVYLCASSLSSPTFNEQFFGPGTRLTVL.

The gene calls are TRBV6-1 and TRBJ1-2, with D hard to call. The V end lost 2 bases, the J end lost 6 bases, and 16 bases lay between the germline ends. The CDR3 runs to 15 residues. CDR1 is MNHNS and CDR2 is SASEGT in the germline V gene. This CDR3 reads CASSEQSRTLDGYTF. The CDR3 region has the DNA TGTGCCAGCAGTGAACAGTCCCGGACTCTGGATGGCTACACCTTC.

This chain's CDR3 is CASSTNRRANYGYTF. CDR3 in DNA: TGTGCCAGTAGTACTAACAGGAGGGCTAACTATGGCTACACCTTC. The chain carries TRBV19 and TRBJ1-2; tentatively, D is TRBD1 (5 bases). The CDR3 runs to 15 residues. Germline V gives CDR1 LNHDA, CDR2 SQIVND (reference sequence). V lost 4 bases to trimming and J lost 0 bases, with 12 bases between them.

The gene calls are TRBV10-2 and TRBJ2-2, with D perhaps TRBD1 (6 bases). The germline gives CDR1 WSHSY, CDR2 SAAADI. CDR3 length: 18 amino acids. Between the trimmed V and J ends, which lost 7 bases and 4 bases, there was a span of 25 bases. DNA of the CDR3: TGCGCCAGCACGGAGGACAGATCGATCGAGGCCCTCACCGGGGAGCTGTTTTTT. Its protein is CASTEDRSIEALTGELFF.

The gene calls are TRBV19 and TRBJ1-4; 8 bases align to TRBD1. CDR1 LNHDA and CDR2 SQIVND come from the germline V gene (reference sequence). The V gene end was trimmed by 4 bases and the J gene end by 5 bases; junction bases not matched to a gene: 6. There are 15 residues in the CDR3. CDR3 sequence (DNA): TGTGCCAGTAGTAACCAGGGGGCCAGGAATGAAAAACTGTTTTTT. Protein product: CASSNQGARNEKLFF.

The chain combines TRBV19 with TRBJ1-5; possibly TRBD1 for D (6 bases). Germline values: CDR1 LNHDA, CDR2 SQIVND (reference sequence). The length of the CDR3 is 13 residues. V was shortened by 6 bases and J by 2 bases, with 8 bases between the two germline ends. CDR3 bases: TGTGCCAGTAGCCCAGGGGGCAATCAGCCCCAGCATTTT. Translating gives CASSPGGNQPQHF. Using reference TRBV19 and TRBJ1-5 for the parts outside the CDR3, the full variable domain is DGGITQSPKYLFRKEGQNVTLSCEQNLNHDAMYWYRQDPGQGLRLIYYSQIVNDFQKGDIAEGYSVSREKKESFPLTVTSAQKNPTAFYLCASSPGGNQPQHFGDGTRLSIL.

The CDR3 nucleotides read TGCGCCAGCAGCCAAGTGGGTTTAGCAGCTTTCTTT. Amino acids: CASSQVGLAAFF. This chain links TRBV4-1 with TRBJ1-1; no clear D gene. Per the germline V gene, CDR1 is MGHRA and CDR2 is YSYEKL. Trimming left V 1 base short and J 10 bases short, with 10 bases between. The CDR3 covers 12 residues.

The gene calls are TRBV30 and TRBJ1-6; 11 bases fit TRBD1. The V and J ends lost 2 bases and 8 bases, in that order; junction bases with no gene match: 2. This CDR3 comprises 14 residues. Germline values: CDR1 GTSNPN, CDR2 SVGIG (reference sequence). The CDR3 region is CAWSRGQGDSPLHF. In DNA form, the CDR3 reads TGTGCCTGGAGTCGGGGACAGGGGGATTCACCCCTCCACTTT.

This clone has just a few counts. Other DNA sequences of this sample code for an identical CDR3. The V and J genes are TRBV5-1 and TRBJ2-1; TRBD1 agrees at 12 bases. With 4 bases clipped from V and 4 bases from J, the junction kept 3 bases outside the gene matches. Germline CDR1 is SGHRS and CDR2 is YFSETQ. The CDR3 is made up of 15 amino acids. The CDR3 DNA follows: TGCGCCAGCAGCCCGGGACAGGGGGCATACAATGAGCAGTTCTTC. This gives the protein CASSPGQGAYNEQFF. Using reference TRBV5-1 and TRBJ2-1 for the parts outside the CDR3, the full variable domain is KAGVTQTPRYLIKTRGQQVTLSCSPISGHRSVSWYQQTPGQGLQFLFEYFSETQRNKGNFPGRFSGRQFSNSRSEMNVSTLELGDSALYLCASSPGQGAYNEQFFGPGTRLTVL.

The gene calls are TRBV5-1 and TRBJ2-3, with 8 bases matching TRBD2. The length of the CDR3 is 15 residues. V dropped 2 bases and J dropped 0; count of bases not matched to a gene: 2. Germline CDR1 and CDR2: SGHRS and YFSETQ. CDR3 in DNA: TGCGCCAGCAGCTTTAGCGGGGCTAGCACAGATACGCAGTATTTT. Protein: CASSFSGASTDTQYF.

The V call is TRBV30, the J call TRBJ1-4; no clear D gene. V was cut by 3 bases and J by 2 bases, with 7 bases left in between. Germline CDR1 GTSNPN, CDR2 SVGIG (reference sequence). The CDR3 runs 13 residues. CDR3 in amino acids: CAWSFQTNEKLFF. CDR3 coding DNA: TGTGCCTGGAGCTTCCAGACTAATGAAAAACTGTTTTTT.

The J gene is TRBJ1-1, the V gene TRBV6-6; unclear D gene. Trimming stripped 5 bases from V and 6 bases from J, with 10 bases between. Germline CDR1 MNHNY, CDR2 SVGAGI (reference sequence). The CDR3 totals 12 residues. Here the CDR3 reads CASSPGVSEAFF. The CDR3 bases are TGTGCCAGCAGTCCCGGGGTTTCTGAAGCTTTCTTT.

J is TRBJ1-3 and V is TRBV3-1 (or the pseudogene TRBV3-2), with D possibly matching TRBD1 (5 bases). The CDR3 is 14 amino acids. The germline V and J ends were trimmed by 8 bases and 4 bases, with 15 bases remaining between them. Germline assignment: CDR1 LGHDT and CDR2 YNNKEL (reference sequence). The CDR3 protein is CASGPAGEGNTIYF. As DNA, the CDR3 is TGTGCCAGCGGGCCCGCGGGGGAAGGAAACACCATATATTTT.

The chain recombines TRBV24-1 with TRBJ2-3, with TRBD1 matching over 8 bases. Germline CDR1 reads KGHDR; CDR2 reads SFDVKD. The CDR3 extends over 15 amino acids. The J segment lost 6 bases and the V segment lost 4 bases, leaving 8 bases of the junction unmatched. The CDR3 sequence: CATSDRGQGFDTQYF. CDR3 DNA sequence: TGTGCCACCAGTGACCGAGGACAGGGCTTTGATACGCAGTATTTT.

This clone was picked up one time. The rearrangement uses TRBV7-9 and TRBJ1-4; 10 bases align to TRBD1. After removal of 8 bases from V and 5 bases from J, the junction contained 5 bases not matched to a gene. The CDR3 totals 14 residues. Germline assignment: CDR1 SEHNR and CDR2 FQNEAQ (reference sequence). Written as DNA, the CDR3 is TGTGCCAGCGGGCGGACAGGGGGAAATGAAAAACTGTTTTTT. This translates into CASGRTGGNEKLFF.

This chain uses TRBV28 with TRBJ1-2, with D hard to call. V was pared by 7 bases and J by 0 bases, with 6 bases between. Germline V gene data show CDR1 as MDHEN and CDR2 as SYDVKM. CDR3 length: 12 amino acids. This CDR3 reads CASTTANYGYTF. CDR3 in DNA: TGTGCCAGCACTACAGCTAACTATGGCTACACCTTC.

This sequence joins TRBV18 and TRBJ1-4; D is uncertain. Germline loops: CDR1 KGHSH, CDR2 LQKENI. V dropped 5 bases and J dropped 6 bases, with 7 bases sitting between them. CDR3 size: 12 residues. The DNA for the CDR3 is TGTGCCAGCTCAACGGAGCATGAAAAACTGTTTTTT. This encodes CASSTEHEKLFF.

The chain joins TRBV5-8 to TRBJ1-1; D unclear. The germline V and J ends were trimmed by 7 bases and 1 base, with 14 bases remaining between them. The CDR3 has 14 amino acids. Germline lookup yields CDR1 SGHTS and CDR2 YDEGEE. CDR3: CASSDRGKNTEAFF. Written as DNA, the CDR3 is TGTGCCAGCTCCGACCGGGGAAAGAACACTGAAGCTTTCTTT. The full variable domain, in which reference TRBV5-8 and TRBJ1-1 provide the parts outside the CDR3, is EAGVTQSPTHLIKTRGQQATLRCSPISGHTSVYWYQQALGLGLQFLLWYDEGEERNRGNFPPRFSGRQFPNYSSELNVNALELEDSALYLCASSDRGKNTEAFFGQGTRLTVV.

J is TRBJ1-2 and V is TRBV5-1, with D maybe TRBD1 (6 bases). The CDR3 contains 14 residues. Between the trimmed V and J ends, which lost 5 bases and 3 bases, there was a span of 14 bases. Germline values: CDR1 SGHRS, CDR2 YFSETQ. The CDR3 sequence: CASRATQGYYGYTF. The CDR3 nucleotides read TGCGCCAGCAGAGCGACCCAGGGGTACTATGGCTACACCTTC.